This T cell receptor beta chain was found in a study of shared clonotypes between healthy human individuals. Study results and caveats: The diversity represented, both genetic and in exposure history, was limited by few donors.

As regards this clone: Its antigen is still unknown.

For sorted subsets, about 190 ng DNA per replicate equaled about 27,000 T cell genomes. Repertoires were generated with immunoSEQ multiplex PCR, while TCRdb's copy carries only in-frame clones and drops some. This sample has approximately 1,000,000 clones; 60% to 85% occur once, and the top ten carry roughly 0.83%. The CDR3 runs 12 residues. The V end was cut by 2 bases, the J end by 6 bases, with 5 bases between. Germline CDR1 SEHNR, CDR2 FQNEAQ (reference sequence). The receptor was derived from a man younger than 35 in good health. Some clones in this sample may be carry-over from other donors' samples. The chain joins TRBV7-9 to TRBJ2-1, with D hard to call. Material for sequencing was memory CD4+ T cells from PBMCs. The subset here: CD45RA-negative fraction. The CDR3 loop is CASSLSVNEQFF. CDR3 nucleotides: TGTGCCAGCAGCTTATCTGTCAATGAGCAGTTCTTC.